One and the same sample provided the 14 T cell receptor beta chains below, sequenced in a study of blood T cell repertoires in COVID-19. Sequencing used immunoSEQ multiplex PCR; TCRdb keeps in-frame clones, though not all of them. The table has some 100,000 clones, about 88% seen once. The sequenced material came from peripheral blood. The source is a woman older than 75 with active COVID-19.

The chain has TRBV19 and TRBJ2-1, with a tentative D call TRBD1 (6 bases). CDR3 length equals 13 residues. Per the germline V gene, CDR1 is LNHDA and CDR2 is SQIVND (reference sequence). Trimming cost V 4 bases and J 10 bases, with 14 bases left between them. Here the CDR3 reads CASSRRRTDEQFF. CDR3 nucleotide sequence: TGTGCCAGTAGTAGAAGGAGGACAGACGAGCAGTTCTTC.

J is TRBJ1-2 and V is TRBV29-1, with TRBD1 as a possible D gene (6 bases). This CDR3 has 11 amino acids. Trimming removed 0 bases at V and 10 bases at J, with 9 bases between. Germline V CDR1 and CDR2: SQVTM, ANQGSEA. CDR3 loop: CSVEEGADYTF. The DNA for the CDR3 is TGCAGCGTTGAAGAGGGGGCGGACTACACCTTC.

V gene TRBV5-1 combines with J gene TRBJ1-2; possibly TRBD1 for D (5 bases). This CDR3 contains 15 residues. Germline V lookup: CDR1 SGHRS, CDR2 YFSETQ. Trimming cost V 0 bases and J 4 bases, with 13 bases left between them. This CDR3 is CASSLAGSRGYGYTF. In nucleotides, the CDR3 is TGCGCCAGCAGCTTGGCCGGCAGTAGGGGCTATGGCTACACCTTC.

The chain couples TRBV5-4 to TRBJ2-6; D not resolved. The CDR3 has 17 amino acids. Trimming removed 0 bases at V and 0 bases at J, with 10 bases between. The germline gives CDR1 SGHNT, CDR2 YYREEE (reference sequence). The chain's CDR3 is CASSLEVSVSGANVLTF. The CDR3 bases are TGTGCCAGCAGCTTGGAAGTTTCGGTCTCTGGGGCCAACGTCCTGACTTTC.

This chain joins TRBV5-1 and TRBJ2-7, with 9 positions matching TRBD1. Germline lookup yields CDR1 SGHRS and CDR2 YFSETQ. Trimming at V came to 2 bases and at J to 5 bases, leaving 8 bases not matched to a gene. The CDR3 totals 15 residues. DNA for the CDR3: TGCGCCAGCAGCTTTACACAGGGGGCAGGTCACGAGCAGTACTTC. Its protein product is CASSFTQGAGHEQYF.

CDR3 sequence (DNA): TGCGCCAGCAGCCAAGTTCTAGGTTACAATGAGCAGTTCTTC. Protein: CASSQVLGYNEQFF. The genes are TRBV4-1 and TRBJ2-1, with D unresolved. This CDR3 has 14 amino acids. Germline assignment: CDR1 MGHRA and CDR2 YSYEKL. V was trimmed by 1 base and J by 4 bases, leaving 8 bases between them.

The V and J genes are TRBV12-3 or TRBV12-4 and TRBJ2-7; 9 nucleotides agree with TRBD1. The junction had 9 bases not matched to a gene; V was cut back by 10 bases and J by 5 bases. The CDR3 is 13 amino acids. CDR3 loop: CATQQGAGHEQYF. The CDR3 DNA is TGTGCCACTCAACAGGGGGCAGGGCACGAGCAGTACTTC.

The rearrangement joins TRBV28 to TRBJ2-7, with 11 bases matching TRBD1. From germline, CDR1 is MDHEN and CDR2 SYDVKM. V was pared by 3 bases and J by 3 bases, with 1 base of the junction left unmatched. The CDR3 covers 14 residues. The CDR3 loop reads CASSFGTGGYEQYF. CDR3 in DNA: TGTGCCAGCAGTTTTGGGACAGGGGGCTACGAGCAGTACTTC.

The V gene is TRBV18, the J gene TRBJ1-1; D uncertain. The length of the CDR3 is 15 residues. Germline CDR1 is KGHSH and CDR2 is LQKENI. Between the trimmed V and J ends, which lost 2 bases and 6 bases, there was a span of 16 bases. The CDR3 spells CASSPGRYVNAEAFF. CDR3 DNA: TGTGCCAGCTCACCAGGGCGTTACGTCAACGCTGAAGCTTTCTTT.

DNA for the CDR3: TGTGCCAGCAGTTATTGGACAGGGACCGAGCAGTACTTC. Protein sequence: CASSYWTGTEQYF. This sequence joins TRBV6-2 or TRBV6-3 and TRBJ2-7, with TRBD1 matching over 8 bases. Germline V gene sequence: CDR1 MNHEY, CDR2 SVGEGT. The CDR3 totals 13 residues. V was clipped by 3 bases and J by 6 bases; unmatched bases: 4.

The chain employs TRBV27 and TRBJ2-1, with 10 bases aligning to TRBD2. V lost 1 base and J lost 2; bases outside the gene matches: 2. CDR3 length: 16 residues. CDR1 and CDR2 (germline): MNHEY, SMNVEV (reference sequence). The CDR3 nucleotides are TGTGCCAGCAGTTTATTTAGCGGGGGGACCTACAATGAGCAGTTCTTC. The encoded protein is CASSLFSGGTYNEQFF.

V is TRBV29-1 and J is TRBJ2-1; D is unresolved. Trimming cost V 1 base and J 10 bases, with 8 bases left between them. The germline V gene has CDR1 SQVTM and CDR2 ANQGSEA. This CDR3 spans 11 amino acids. CDR3 bases: TGCAGCGTTGAAGGCCGGTACGAGCAGTTCTTC. The encoded protein is CSVEGRYEQFF.

The chain links TRBV30 to TRBJ1-4, with unresolved D. The germline V and J ends were trimmed by 3 bases and 0 bases, with 8 bases remaining between them. Germline V gives CDR1 GTSNPN, CDR2 SVGIG (reference sequence). There are 14 residues in the CDR3. CDR3 amino acids: CAWRAGTTNEKLFF. The CDR3 DNA follows: TGTGCCTGGAGGGCGGGGACAACTAATGAAAAACTGTTTTTT. Drawing the rest from reference TRBV30 and TRBJ1-4, the complete variable domain is SQTIHQWPATLVQPVGSPLSLECTVEGTSNPNLYWYRQAAGRGLQLLFYSVGIGQISSEVPQNLSASRPQDRQFILSSKKLLLSDSGFYLCAWRAGTTNEKLFFGSGTQLSVL.

The rearrangement links TRBV5-1 to TRBJ2-1; 7 bases are a match to TRBD2. Germline V gene data show CDR1 as SGHRS and CDR2 as YFSETQ. Trimming took 4 bases from V and 7 from J; bases not matched to a gene: 8. CDR3 length: 14 amino acids. The CDR3 protein is CASSGGLVGNEQFF. In DNA, the CDR3 is TGCGCCAGCAGCGGCGGACTAGTAGGGAATGAGCAGTTCTTC.